The 27 T cell receptor beta chains below were found in one sample sequenced in a study of cytomegalovirus exposure and HLA in healthy donors (dated by TCRdb to the late 2010s). The method was the immunoSEQ multiplex PCR assay. For the multiplex PCR, a mixture combining 60 forward primers for TCR Vbeta segments and 13 reverse primers for TCR Jbeta segments was used. The clones in this table, taken by TCRdb from immuneACCESS, are in-frame only. Not every clone is retained; where verified, under half of the shortfall comes from an unresolved V gene, and the cause of the rest is unknown. The sample data list under 200,000 clones, and approximately 81% of these were observed just once. 2.5% of the sample is in the top ten clones. Sequencing was carried out using PBMCs. All receptors derive from a man aged 25-45 years in good health and CMV-seropositive.

V usage is TRBV5-8 and J usage is TRBJ2-5, with D maybe TRBD2 (5 bases). The CDR3 length is 16 residues. CDR1 and CDR2 (germline): SGHTS, YDEGEE. Trimming shortened V by 2 bases and J by 1 base, and 15 bases separated the two germline ends. CDR3 in amino acids: CASSFSSGGGQETQYF. Written as DNA, the CDR3 is TGTGCCAGCAGCTTTTCAAGCGGAGGCGGCCAAGAGACCCAGTACTTC.

The rearrangement links TRBV7-2 to TRBJ2-3; 9 nucleotides match TRBD2. The CDR3 totals 15 residues. Germline V gene sequence: CDR1 SGHTA, CDR2 FQGNSA. The ends lost 3 bases at V and 4 bases at J; junction bases unmatched: 5. The CDR3 DNA reads as TGTGCCAGCAGCTTCATAGCGGGAGTCCCAGATACGCAGTATTTT. Its translation is CASSFIAGVPDTQYF. Full variable domain (rest looked up from reference TRBV7-2 and TRBJ2-3): GAGVSQSPSNKVTEKGKDVELRCDPISGHTALYWYRQSLGQGLEFLIYFQGNSAPDKSGLPSDRFSAERTGGSVSTLTIQRTQQEDSAVYLCASSFIAGVPDTQYFGPGTRLTVL.

The rearrangement joins TRBV4-2 to TRBJ1-1; a weak D match, TRBD1 (6 bases). Germline assignment: CDR1 LGHNA and CDR2 YNFKEQ. The CDR3 is 13 residues long. Trimming pared 4 bases from V and 1 base from J, leaving 7 bases between. The chain's CDR3 is CASSRGGNTEAFF. In DNA, the CDR3 is TGTGCCAGCAGCCGAGGGGGGAACACTGAAGCTTTCTTT.

The chain employs TRBV20-1 and TRBJ2-3, with D maybe TRBD2 (5 bases). V lost 3 bases to trimming and J lost 10 bases, with 11 bases between them. The germline V gene has CDR1 DFQATT and CDR2 SNEGSKA (reference sequence). The CDR3 sequence is 11 residues long. The DNA for the CDR3 is TGCAGTGCTAGGTTAACTAGTCCGCAGTATTTT. Protein: CSARLTSPQYF.

This clone was counted a few times. The chain is built from TRBV6-5 and TRBJ2-5; D unclear. CDR3 size: 13 residues. The germline V gene has CDR1 MNHEY and CDR2 SVGAGI. Trimming pared 4 bases from V and 4 bases from J, leaving 10 bases between. CDR3 loop: CASSSSYRETQYF. CDR3 coding DNA: TGTGCCAGCAGTTCCTCGTATAGAGAGACCCAGTACTTC.

The chain's CDR3 is CASSLSLYEQYF. For the CDR3, the DNA is TGTGCCAGCAGCTTGAGTCTCTACGAGCAGTACTTC. The gene calls are TRBV11-2 and TRBJ2-7; D call uncertain. Germline-derived CDR1 and CDR2 are SGHAT and FQNNGV. Deletions cut 3 bases from V and 3 bases from J, with 6 bases between. This CDR3 is 12 amino acids long.

The chain uses TRBV10-2 and TRBJ1-5; 9 bases align to TRBD1. V trimming: 3 bases; J trimming: 2 bases; junction bases outside the gene matches: 2. Germline V gene sequence: CDR1 WSHSY, CDR2 SAAADI. This CDR3 is 15 amino acids long. CDR3 coding DNA: TGCGCCAGCAGTGACTGGACAGGGGGCAATCAGCCCCAGCATTTT. This gives the protein CASSDWTGGNQPQHF.

The CDR3 region has the DNA TGTGCAGTGGGGGCCGAGCAGTACTTC. Translation: CAVGAEQYF. The rearrangement uses TRBV6-6 and TRBJ2-7; tentatively, D is TRBD1 (6 bases). The length of the CDR3 is 9 residues. Germline-derived CDR1 and CDR2 are MNHNY and SVGAGI (reference sequence).

The chain has TRBV2 and TRBJ2-1; D is undetermined. Germline CDR1 reads SNHLY; CDR2 reads FYNNEI. Trimming took 6 bases from V and 5 from J, leaving 5 bases between them. This CDR3 region has 11 residues. In DNA, the CDR3 is TGTGCCAGCAGGCGGCACAATGAGCAGTTCTTC. It yields the protein CASRRHNEQFF.

The gene calls are TRBV5-1 and TRBJ1-4; perhaps TRBD1 as D (6 bases). The V gene lost 1 base and the J gene lost 12 bases, with 19 bases spanning the gap. The CDR3 covers 15 residues. The germline gives CDR1 SGHRS, CDR2 YFSETQ. CDR3 region: CASSLQSGAWAELFF. CDR3 in DNA: TGCGCCAGCAGCTTGCAATCAGGGGCTTGGGCGGAACTGTTTTTT.

The chain employs TRBV7-2 and TRBJ2-4; 11 bases line up with TRBD2. Germline V lookup: CDR1 SGHTA, CDR2 FQGNSA. The V gene end was trimmed by 5 bases and the J gene end by 3 bases; junction bases not matched to a gene: 9. CDR3 size: 17 residues. The CDR3 here is CASSSPGLADYKNIQYF. DNA for the CDR3: TGTGCCAGCAGCAGCCCGGGACTAGCGGACTACAAAAACATTCAGTACTTC.

CDR3 coding DNA: TGTGCCAGCAGCCGGGGACAGGGGGGCGATCAGCCCCAGCATTTT. Protein product: CASSRGQGGDQPQHF. The J gene is TRBJ1-5, the V gene TRBV2, with 11 bases fitting TRBD1. The ends lost 6 bases at V and 5 bases at J; junction bases unmatched: 6. There are 15 residues in the CDR3. Looked up from germline, CDR1 is SNHLY and CDR2 is FYNNEI.

This clone appeared a single time. This sequence joins TRBV5-1 and TRBJ2-2, with D perhaps TRBD2 (6 bases). This CDR3 spans 14 amino acids. The V and J ends lost 5 bases and 7 bases respectively, with 15 bases between them. The germline gives CDR1 SGHRS, CDR2 YFSETQ. CDR3 nucleotides: TGCGCCAGCAGTTCTCCCGGGGGAATCGGGGAGCTGTTTTTT. Translating gives CASSSPGGIGELFF.

This chain joins TRBV6-4 and TRBJ2-5, with 8 bases aligning to TRBD2. The trim removed 6 bases at V and 6 bases at J, leaving 6 bases unmatched. Germline values: CDR1 MRHNA, CDR2 SNTAGT. CDR3 size: 13 residues. CDR3 DNA sequence: TGTGCCAGCAGCGAAATAGCGGGACAGACCCAGTACTTC. This codes for CASSEIAGQTQYF.

The CDR3 here is CASSLRERPRNYGYTF. CDR3 nucleotide sequence: TGTGCCAGCAGTTTGAGGGAACGGCCTCGTAACTATGGCTACACCTTC. This chain connects TRBV27 to TRBJ1-2; D not resolved. This CDR3 has 16 residues. The V and J ends lost 3 bases and 1 base respectively, with 15 bases between them. CDR1 MNHEY and CDR2 SMNVEV come from the germline V gene (reference sequence).

This clone was counted a few times. This rearrangement joins TRBV5-1 to TRBJ1-5; the D gene is possibly TRBD1 (6 bases). The CDR3 has 15 amino acids. V shed 1 base and J shed 5 bases, with 13 bases lying between them. Germline lookup yields CDR1 SGHRS and CDR2 YFSETQ. The CDR3 reads CASSLTGSTHQPQHF. For the CDR3, the DNA is TGCGCCAGCAGCTTGACAGGGAGCACCCATCAGCCCCAGCATTTT.

This chain joins TRBV7-3 and TRBJ2-1; 10 bases line up with TRBD2. Germline V CDR1 and CDR2: SGHTA, FQGTGA. The CDR3 loop spans 15 amino acids. The junction had 7 bases not matched to a gene; V was cut back by 5 bases and J by 6 bases. The CDR3 nucleotides read TGTGCCAGCAGCACGAGCGGGAGGGCTCGCAATGAGCAGTTCTTC. This sequence encodes CASSTSGRARNEQFF.

CDR3 bases: TGCAGCGCCTATACCGGGACTAAAGATACGCAGTATTTT. It translates to CSAYTGTKDTQYF. This chain connects TRBV29-1 to TRBJ2-3; 7 nucleotides align to TRBD2. The CDR3 consists of 13 residues. Germline V gene data show CDR1 as SQVTM and CDR2 as ANQGSEA. The junction had 9 bases not matched to a gene; V was cut back by 7 bases and J by 5 bases.

The gene calls are TRBV4-3 and TRBJ2-3; TRBD2 agrees at 7 bases. V lost 1 base and J lost 1; bases outside the gene matches: 8. CDR1 and CDR2 from the germline V gene are LGHNA and YSLEER. The CDR3 covers 17 residues. The CDR3 region is CASSQVGRGRGTDTQYF. The DNA of the CDR3 is TGCGCCAGCAGCCAAGTAGGCCGCGGGAGAGGCACAGATACGCAGTATTTT.

V usage is TRBV5-1 and J usage is TRBJ2-1; D possibly corresponds to TRBD2 (6 bases). This CDR3 is built from 14 residues. The V gene's germline CDR1 is SGHRS and CDR2 YFSETQ. The V and J ends lost 0 bases and 5 bases respectively, with 9 bases between them. CDR3 DNA: TGCGCCAGCAGCTTGGAGGGACTCAACAATGAGCAGTTCTTC. Its translation: CASSLEGLNNEQFF.

In its sample, this clone was seen once. The genes are TRBV30 and TRBJ2-7, with 7 nucleotides matching TRBD2. From germline, CDR1 is GTSNPN and CDR2 SVGIG (reference sequence). Losses at the gene ends were 6 bases for V and 2 bases for J; bases not matched to a gene: 10. This CDR3 has 14 amino acids. This chain's CDR3 is CACRRASGPYEQYF. The CDR3 bases are TGTGCCTGCCGGAGGGCTAGCGGTCCCTACGAGCAGTACTTC.

The J gene is TRBJ2-7, the V gene TRBV6-5, with D hard to call. CDR1 and CDR2 from the germline V gene are MNHEY and SVGAGI. The CDR3 covers 14 residues. V lost 5 bases, J lost 0 bases, and 11 bases lay in between. CDR3 amino acids: CASSEVINSYEQYV. The CDR3 coding sequence is TGTGCCAGCAGTGAGGTGATAAACTCCTACGAGCAGTACGTC.

V and J are TRBV7-2 and TRBJ2-5, with TRBD2 matching 8 bases. The V gene's germline CDR1 is SGHTA and CDR2 FQGNSA. Trimming removed 2 bases from V and 3 bases from J; junction bases left unmatched: 5. This CDR3 is built from 15 residues. The CDR3, as DNA: TGTGCCAGCAGCTTAAGAGCGGGAGTTGAAGAGACCCAGTACTTC. This gives the protein CASSLRAGVEETQYF. The full variable domain, rest sourced from reference TRBV7-2 and TRBJ2-5, is GAGVSQSPSNKVTEKGKDVELRCDPISGHTALYWYRQSLGQGLEFLIYFQGNSAPDKSGLPSDRFSAERTGGSVSTLTIQRTQQEDSAVYLCASSLRAGVEETQYFGPGTRLLVL.

The rearrangement joins TRBV6-1 to TRBJ2-7, with TRBD1 identical over 7 bases. Germline-derived CDR1 and CDR2 are MNHNS and SASEGT. Germline trimming cut 7 bases from V and 2 bases from J; bases unmatched to any gene: 5. The CDR3 extends over 13 amino acids. In DNA form, the CDR3 reads TGTGCCAGCACAGGGGGTTACGCCTACGAGCAGTACTTC. This encodes CASTGGYAYEQYF.

This sequence joins TRBV7-2 and TRBJ1-1; the D is unclear. Germline loops: CDR1 SGHTA, CDR2 FQGNSA. V lost 1 base to trimming and J lost 1 base, with 10 bases between them. CDR3 size: 15 residues. Here the CDR3 reads CASSLDQVRNTEAFF. The CDR3 region has the DNA TGTGCCAGCAGCTTAGACCAGGTTCGGAACACTGAAGCTTTCTTT.

The chain has TRBV30 and TRBJ1-4; maybe TRBD1 (6 bases). The CDR3 has 13 residues. Germline-derived CDR1 and CDR2 are GTSNPN and SVGIG (reference sequence). V was pared by 5 bases and J by 2 bases, with 9 bases between. DNA of the CDR3: TGTGCCTGGGGGGGGGCGACTAATGAAAAACTGTTTTTT. This encodes CAWGGATNEKLFF.

The chain has TRBV19 and TRBJ2-3; 9 positions match TRBD1. The CDR3 is made up of 16 amino acids. The germline V gene has CDR1 LNHDA and CDR2 SQIVND (reference sequence). Trimming took 4 bases from V and 5 from J; bases not matched to a gene: 10. CDR3 DNA: TGTGCCAGTAGTACCCGCGGGACAGGGAAGCAAGATACGCAGTATTTT. It translates to CASSTRGTGKQDTQYF.